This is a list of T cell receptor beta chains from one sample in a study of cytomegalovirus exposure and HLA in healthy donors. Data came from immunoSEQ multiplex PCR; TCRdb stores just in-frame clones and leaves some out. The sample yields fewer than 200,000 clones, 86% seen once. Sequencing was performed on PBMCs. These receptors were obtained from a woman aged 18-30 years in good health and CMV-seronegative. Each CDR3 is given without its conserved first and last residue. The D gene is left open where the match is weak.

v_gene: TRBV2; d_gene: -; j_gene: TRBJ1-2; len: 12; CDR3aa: ASRSGASNYGYT
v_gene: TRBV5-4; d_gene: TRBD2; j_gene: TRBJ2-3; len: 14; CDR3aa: ASSPGLAEHTDTQY
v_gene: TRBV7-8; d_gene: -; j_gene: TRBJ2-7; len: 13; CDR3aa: ASSFEGTGTYEQY
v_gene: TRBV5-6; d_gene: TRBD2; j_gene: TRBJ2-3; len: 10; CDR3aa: ASSWEGGTQY
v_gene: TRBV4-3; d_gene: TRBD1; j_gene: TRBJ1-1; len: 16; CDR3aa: ASSQVDRVEVRPAEAF
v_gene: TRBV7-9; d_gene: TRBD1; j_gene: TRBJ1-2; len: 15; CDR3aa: ASSPRDRGLGWDGYT
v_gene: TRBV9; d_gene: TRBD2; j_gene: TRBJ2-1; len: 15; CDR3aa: ASSVSRLAGHHNEQF
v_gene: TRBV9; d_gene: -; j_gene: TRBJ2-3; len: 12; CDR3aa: ASSVGGKTDTQY
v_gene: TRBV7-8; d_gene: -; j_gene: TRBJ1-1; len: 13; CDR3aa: ASSRRQDMNTEAF
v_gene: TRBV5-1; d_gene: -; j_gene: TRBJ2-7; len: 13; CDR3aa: ASSSLARGRDEQY
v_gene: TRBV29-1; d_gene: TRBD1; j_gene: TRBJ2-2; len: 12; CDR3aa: SVEVQGVAGELF
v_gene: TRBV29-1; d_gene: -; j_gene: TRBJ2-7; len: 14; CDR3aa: SVEDLNEQGNHEQY
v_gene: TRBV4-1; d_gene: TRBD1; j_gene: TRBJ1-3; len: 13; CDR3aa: ASSHSTGAGNTIY
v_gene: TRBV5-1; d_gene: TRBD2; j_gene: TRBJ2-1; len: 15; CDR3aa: ASSLDLAGALYNEQF
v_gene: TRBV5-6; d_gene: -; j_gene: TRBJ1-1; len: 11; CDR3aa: ASSPGGGRRAF
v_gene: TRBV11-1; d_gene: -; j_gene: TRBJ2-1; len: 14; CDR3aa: ASSPWLGSSYNEQF
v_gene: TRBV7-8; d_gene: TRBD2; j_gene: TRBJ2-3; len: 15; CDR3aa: ASSPLLAGGPTDTQY
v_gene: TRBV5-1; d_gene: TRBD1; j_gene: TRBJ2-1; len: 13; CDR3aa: ASSWGTAGYNEQF
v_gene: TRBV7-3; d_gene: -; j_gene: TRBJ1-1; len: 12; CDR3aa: ASSLMGRDTEAF
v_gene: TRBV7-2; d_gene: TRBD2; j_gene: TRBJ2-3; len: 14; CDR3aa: ASSWGLAGSTDTQY
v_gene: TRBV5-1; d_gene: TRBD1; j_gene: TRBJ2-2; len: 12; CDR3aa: ASSFTGVPGELF
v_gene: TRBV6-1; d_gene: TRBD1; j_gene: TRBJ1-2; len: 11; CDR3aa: AITMGQSYGYT
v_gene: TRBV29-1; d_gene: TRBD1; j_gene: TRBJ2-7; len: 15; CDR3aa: SVDGTRGRKAQDEQY
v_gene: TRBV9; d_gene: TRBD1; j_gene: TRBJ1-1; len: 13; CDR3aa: ASSVRTGKGTEAF
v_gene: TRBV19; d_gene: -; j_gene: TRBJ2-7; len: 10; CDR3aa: ASKQGAYEQY
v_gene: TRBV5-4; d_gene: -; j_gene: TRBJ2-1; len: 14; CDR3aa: ASSRIGTPIYNEQF
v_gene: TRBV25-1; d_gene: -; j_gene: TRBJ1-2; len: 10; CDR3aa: ASSEGEQGYT
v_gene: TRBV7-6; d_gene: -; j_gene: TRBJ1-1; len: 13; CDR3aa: ASSLEEVDDSWAF
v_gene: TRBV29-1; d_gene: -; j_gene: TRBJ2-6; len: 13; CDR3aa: SVYTEGYGANVLT
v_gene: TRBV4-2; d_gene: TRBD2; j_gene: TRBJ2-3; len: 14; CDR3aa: ASSQVAGGDTDTQY
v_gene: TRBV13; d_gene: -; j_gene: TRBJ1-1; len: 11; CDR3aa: ASSVGESTEAF
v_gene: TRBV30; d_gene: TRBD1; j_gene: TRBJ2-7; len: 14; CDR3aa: AWSVAGQGIPYEQY
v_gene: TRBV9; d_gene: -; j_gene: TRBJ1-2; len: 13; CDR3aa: ASSVVYPGENGYT
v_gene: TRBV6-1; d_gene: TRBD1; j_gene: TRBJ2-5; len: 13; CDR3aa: ASSDQAGGQETQY
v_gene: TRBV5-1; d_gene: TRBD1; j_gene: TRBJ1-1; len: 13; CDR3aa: ASSSPGTVNTEAF
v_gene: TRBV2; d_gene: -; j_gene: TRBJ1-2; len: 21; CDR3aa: ASSEFRIGIVSLMFRRGYGYT
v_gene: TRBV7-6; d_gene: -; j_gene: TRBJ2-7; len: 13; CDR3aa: ASSLVSGRPYEQY
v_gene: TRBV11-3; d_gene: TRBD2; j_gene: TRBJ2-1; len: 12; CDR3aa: ASSLSGGDNEQF
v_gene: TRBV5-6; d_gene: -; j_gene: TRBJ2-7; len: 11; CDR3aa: ASSLVPGGRQD
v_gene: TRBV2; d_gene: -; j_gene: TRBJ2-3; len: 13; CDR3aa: ASSSLLRSTDTQY
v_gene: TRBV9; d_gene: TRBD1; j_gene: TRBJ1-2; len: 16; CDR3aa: ASSAETGTGGANYGYT
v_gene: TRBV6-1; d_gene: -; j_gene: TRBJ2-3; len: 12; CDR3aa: ASTPFEGTDTQY
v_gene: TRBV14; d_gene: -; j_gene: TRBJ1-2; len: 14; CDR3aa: ASSSNAVFSGNGYT
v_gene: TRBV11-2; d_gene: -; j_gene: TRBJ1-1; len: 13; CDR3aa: ASSSWLVGNTEAF
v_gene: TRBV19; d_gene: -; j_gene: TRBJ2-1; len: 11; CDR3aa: ASSTSSGDEQF
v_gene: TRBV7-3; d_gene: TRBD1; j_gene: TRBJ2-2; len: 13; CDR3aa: ASSRTGENTGELF
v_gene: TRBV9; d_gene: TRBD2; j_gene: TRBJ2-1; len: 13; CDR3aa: ASSVYGGGADEQF
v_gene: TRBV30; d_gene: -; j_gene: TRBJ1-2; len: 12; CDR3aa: AWSVQGSSGGYT
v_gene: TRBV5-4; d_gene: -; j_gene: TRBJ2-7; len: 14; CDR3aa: ASSGGWTTQAYEQY
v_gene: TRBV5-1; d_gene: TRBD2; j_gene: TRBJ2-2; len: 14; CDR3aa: ASSATGTTNTGELF
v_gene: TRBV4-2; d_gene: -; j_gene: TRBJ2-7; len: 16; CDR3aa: ASSQRSSGDGPSYEQY
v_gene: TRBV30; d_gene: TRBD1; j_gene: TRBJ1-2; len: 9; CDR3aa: AGWTGWGYT
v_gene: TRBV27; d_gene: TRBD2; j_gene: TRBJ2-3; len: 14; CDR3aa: ASRALAGGYPDTQY
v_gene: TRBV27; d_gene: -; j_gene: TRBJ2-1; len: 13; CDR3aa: ASSPTGSSYNEQF
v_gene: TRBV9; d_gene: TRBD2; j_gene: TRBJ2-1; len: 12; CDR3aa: ASSPVAGGSEQF